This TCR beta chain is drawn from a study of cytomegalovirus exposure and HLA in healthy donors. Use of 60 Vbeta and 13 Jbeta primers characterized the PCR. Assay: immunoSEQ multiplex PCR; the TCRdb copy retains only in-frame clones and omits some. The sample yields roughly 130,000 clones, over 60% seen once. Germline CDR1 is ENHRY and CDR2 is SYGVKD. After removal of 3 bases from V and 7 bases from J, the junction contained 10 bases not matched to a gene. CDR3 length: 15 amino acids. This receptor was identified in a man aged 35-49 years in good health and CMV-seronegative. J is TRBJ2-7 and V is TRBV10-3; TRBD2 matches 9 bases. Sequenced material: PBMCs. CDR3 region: CAISDEASGTVEQYF. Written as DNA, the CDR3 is TGTGCCATCAGTGATGAGGCTAGCGGGACGGTGGAGCAGTACTTC.